This TCR beta chain stems from a study of control samples from healthy donors and cancer patients. Using immunoSEQ multiplex PCR, the repertoire was profiled, and TCRdb retains in-frame clones only, with some absent. The table shows roughly 40,000 clones, with 80% to 95% occurring only once. The CDR3 contains 19 residues. Germline assignment: CDR1 MNHEY and CDR2 SVGEGT. V was clipped by 0 bases and J by 0 bases, with 18 bases between them. The chain uses TRBV6-2 or TRBV6-3 and TRBJ2-4; either TRBD1 or TRBD2 may fit D (6 bases each). Sequencing was done on a sample of blood. The source of this sequence is a woman between 45 and 60 years old in good health. CDR3 protein: CASSYSRGAGHLAKNIQYF. The CDR3 DNA sequence: TGTGCCAGCAGTTACTCGAGGGGGGCGGGACACCTAGCCAAAAACATTCAGTACTTC.